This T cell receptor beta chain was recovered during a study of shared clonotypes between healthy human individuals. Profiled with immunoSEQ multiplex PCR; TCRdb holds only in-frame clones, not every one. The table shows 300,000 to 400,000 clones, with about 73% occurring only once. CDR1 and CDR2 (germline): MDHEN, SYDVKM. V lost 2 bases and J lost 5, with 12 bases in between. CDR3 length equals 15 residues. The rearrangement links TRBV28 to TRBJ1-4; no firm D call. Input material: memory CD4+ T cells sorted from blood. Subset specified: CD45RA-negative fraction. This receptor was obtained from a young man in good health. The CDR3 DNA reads TGTGCCAGCAGTTTAGGCGGACTGAGAAATGAAAAACTGTTTTTT. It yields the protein CASSLGGLRNEKLFF.